A selection of T cell receptor beta chains follows, all from one sample in a study of CXCR3-negative and CXCR3-positive naive CD8 T cells. From its re-call of the 5' RACE reads, TCRdb lists each CDR3 protein once, without DNA. The data include 55,000 to 70,000 distinct CDR3 sequences; the top ten clones carry around 0.7%. The specimen sequenced was naive CXCR3+ CD8+ T cells from blood. The receptors derive from a human donor in good health. Some clones in this sample may be carry-over from other donors' samples. Both conserved end residues are part of each CDR3.

>TRBV24-1|TRBJ2-1
CATSDDGTSGGAAYNEQFF
>TRBV30|TRBJ1-1
CAWRGRNTEAFF
>TRBV5-1|TRBJ2-2
CASSLYPGENTGELFF
>TRBV20-1|TRBJ2-2
CSAFPRGGFGEPGELFF
>TRBV3-1|TRBJ1-1
CASRRTGINTEAFF
>TRBV25-1|TRBJ1-6
CASRDTGTGDSPLHF
>TRBV12-3/TRBV12-4|TRBJ2-7
CASSPPLRQYEQYF
>TRBV29-1|TRBJ2-7
CSVEDLGSGDAYEQYF
>TRBV18|TRBJ2-1
CASSPPLAGVYEQFF
>TRBV7-2|TRBJ2-2
CASSLAGLAWPGELFF
>TRBV14|TRBJ1-2
CASSPRGSGANYGYTF
>TRBV7-2|TRBJ2-1
CASSLGWSSYNEQFF
>TRBV7-9|TRBJ2-7
CASSLMTENGYEQYF
>TRBV4-3|TRBJ2-1
CASSQEVTSGAYNEQFF
>TRBV20-1|TRBJ2-1
CSARGNLGYEQFF
>TRBV6-2/TRBV6-3|TRBJ2-7
CASSYGPATYEQYF
>TRBV29-1|TRBJ1-2
CSAEDGEVGGYTF
>TRBV12-3/TRBV12-4|TRBJ2-7
CASSRGSDTPHF
>TRBV7-9|TRBJ2-1
CASSPYRVAYIEQFF
>TRBV20-1|TRBJ2-1
CSARRHRAAANEQFF
>TRBV20-1|TRBJ2-7
CSANAGTSIHYEQYF
>TRBV7-9|TRBJ2-1
CASSYRGGQGNEQFF
>TRBV10-3|TRBJ2-6
CAISRSSGANVLTF
>TRBV12-3/TRBV12-4|TRBJ2-7
CASSRTDSYEQYF
>TRBV14|TRBJ1-5
CASSWEVAPESNQPQHF
>TRBV7-6|TRBJ1-1
CASSFSGLNTEAFF
>TRBV7-3|TRBJ1-1
CASSPADHTEAFF
>TRBV11-3|TRBJ2-1
CASSPRGTSSYNEQFF
>TRBV29-1|TRBJ2-1
CSVATQGEQFF
>TRBV23-1|TRBJ1-2
CASSQSRIRQVKLHGYTF
>TRBV7-6|TRBJ2-3
CASSLYTDTQYF
>TRBV23-1|TRBJ2-1
CHSSQSRTGGMAYNEQFF
>TRBV28|TRBJ1-1
CASNPRGGRENTEAFF
>TRBV2|TRBJ2-1
CASQPAGAYLVYNEQFF
>TRBV29-1|TRBJ2-1
CSVSRQGRHNEQFF
>TRBV7-3|TRBJ2-3
CASSLGFFGTSPDTQYF
>TRBV6-5|TRBJ2-7
CASSYSRWDTSYEQYF
>TRBV10-3|TRBJ2-7
CATCGERDQRYEQYF
>TRBV7-9|TRBJ1-5
CASSLGTSSGYSNQPQHF
>TRBV7-3|TRBJ1-1
CASRSSSNTEAFF